This T cell receptor (beta chain) was sequenced in a study of T cell responses to AZD1222 COVID-19 vaccine. Comment on this clone: Its matching antigen is unknown. Germline is not matched at one junction end, which may reflect a read error.

Findings of the study overall: There were mostly white British donors and more females than males, and clonal diversity was possibly underestimated. When two AZD1222 doses had been given, Spike-specific TCR breadth and depth rose.

Method: immunoSEQ multiplex PCR; TCRdb's copy keeps in-frame clones and lacks some. The sample yields 150,000 or so clones, more than 85% seen once. Pooled together were second doses at about 4 or about 12 weeks. In germline, CDR1 is MNHEY, CDR2 SVGAGI. This CDR3 is 15 amino acids long. The chain recombines TRBV6-5 with TRBJ1-1, with a tentative D call TRBD1 (5 bases). The receptor comes from an adult who received the AZD1222 COVID-19 vaccine. Material: peripheral blood, obtained 28 days after the second AZD1222 dose. Written as DNA, the CDR3 is TGTGCCAGCAGTTACTTCGGGACGGCTCACACTGAAGATTTCTTT. Protein product: CASSYFGTAHTEDFF.